The next 24 T cell receptor beta chains were all read from a single sample in a study of shared clonotypes between healthy human individuals (dated by TCRdb to the early 2020s). For the CD8 naive samples, CD45RO-negative cells were positively selected for CCR7, yielding a CD45RA+CCR7+ population from which TemRA cells were excluded. Receptor libraries were prepared by the immunoSEQ multiplex PCR assay. Entries here come from immuneACCESS through TCRdb and include only in-frame sequences with V and J called. Some clones fail to appear in such tables; in the studies checked, an unresolved V gene covers under half of the shortfall, and the cause of the remainder is unknown. For this sample there are roughly 770,000 clones; approximately 96% appear just once. The ten most abundant clones make up about 0.22% of the sample. Specimen: naive CD8+ T cells sorted from blood. The cell subset or site label, read with the paper, signifies: CD45RA+CCR7+. Every receptor here comes from a man aged 25-40 years in good health.

CDR3 in amino acids: CASSELDSNQPQHF. The CDR3 coding sequence is TGTGCCAGCAGTGAATTGGATAGCAATCAGCCCCAGCATTTT. The chain combines TRBV25-1 with TRBJ1-5, with D uncertain. Per the germline V gene, CDR1 is MGHDK and CDR2 is SYGVNS. The CDR3 is made up of 14 amino acids. V gave up 1 base and J gave up 0 bases, with 4 bases separating them.

This chain joins TRBV5-8 and TRBJ2-1, with 11 nucleotides matching TRBD2. The CDR3 has 15 residues. Germline values: CDR1 SGHTS, CDR2 YDEGEE. The J segment lost 3 bases and the V segment lost 5 bases, leaving 4 bases of the junction unmatched. The DNA of the CDR3 is TGTGCCAGCAGACCGACTAGCGGGGTCTACAATGAGCAGTTCTTC. Its translation: CASRPTSGVYNEQFF.

The chain couples TRBV18 to TRBJ2-2, with TRBD1 as a possible D gene (5 bases). Germline V gives CDR1 KGHSH, CDR2 LQKENI. The CDR3 is 16 amino acids. V lost 2 bases and J 5 bases, leaving 15 bases between the germline ends. CDR3 nucleotides: TGTGCCAGCTCACCAGATCAAGGACAAACGACCGGGGAGCTGTTTTTT. It is translated as CASSPDQGQTTGELFF. The entire variable domain, with the rest obtained from reference TRBV18 and TRBJ2-2, is as follows: NAGVMQNPRHLVRRRGQEARLRCSPMKGHSHVYWYRQLPEEGLKFMVYLQKENIIDESGMPKERFSAEFPKEGPSILRIQQVVRGDSAAYFCASSPDQGQTTGELFFGEGSRLTVL.

This clone was observed once. The chain has TRBV7-3 and TRBJ1-2; D call uncertain. The germline V gene has CDR1 SGHTA and CDR2 FQGTGA. The CDR3 extends over 16 amino acids. V lost 3 bases to trimming and J lost 6 bases, with 20 bases between them. DNA for the CDR3: TGTGCCAGCAGCTTCAACGGGCCGGATGACGCAGATGGCTACACCTTC. Its protein is CASSFNGPDDADGYTF. The complete variable domain, with remaining parts taken from reference TRBV7-3 and TRBJ1-2, reads GAGVSQTPSNKVTEKGKYVELRCDPISGHTALYWYRQSLGQGPEFLIYFQGTGAADDSGLPNDRFFAVRPEGSVSTLKIQRTERGDSAVYLCASSFNGPDDADGYTFGSGTRLTVV.

A remark on this clone: Other DNA sequences of this sample code for an identical CDR3. The chain uses TRBV7-2 and TRBJ2-7; D unclear. Germline loops: CDR1 SGHTA, CDR2 FQGNSA. The CDR3 loop spans 12 amino acids. Trimming removed 5 bases at V and 4 bases at J, with 9 bases between. CDR3 DNA sequence: TGTGCCAGCAGCCCGCTGAGTTACGAGCAGTACTTC. It yields the protein CASSPLSYEQYF.

The chain recombines TRBV19 with TRBJ1-5, with 7 positions matching TRBD1. Germline CDR1 reads LNHDA; CDR2 reads SQIVND (reference sequence). The CDR3 has 15 amino acids. V trimming: 6 bases; J trimming: 1 base; junction bases outside the gene matches: 6. The CDR3 region has the DNA TGTGCCAGTAGCCCCGGACAGGCGAGCAATCAGCCCCAGCATTTT. It encodes CASSPGQASNQPQHF.

This sequence joins TRBV7-9 and TRBJ2-1; no clear D. The CDR3 is 12 amino acids. Trimming cost V 5 bases and J 10 bases, with 12 bases left between them. Germline V gene sequence: CDR1 SEHNR, CDR2 FQNEAQ (reference sequence). The DNA of the CDR3 is TGTGCCAGCAGCCCTACAGCACTAGAGCAGTTCTTC. Translation gives CASSPTALEQFF.

The chain employs TRBV10-3 and TRBJ1-1; TRBD1 agrees at 7 bases. The V gene's germline CDR1 is ENHRY and CDR2 SYGVKD. The CDR3 is 12 residues long. Trimming cost V 2 bases and J 8 bases; bases outside gene matches: 2. CDR3 region: CAISEPDREAFF. DNA of the CDR3: TGTGCCATCAGTGAGCCGGACAGGGAAGCTTTCTTT.

The chain joins TRBV2 to TRBJ2-7; 9 bases match TRBD2. V dropped 6 bases and J dropped 4; count of bases not matched to a gene: 7. Germline V gene data show CDR1 as SNHLY and CDR2 as FYNNEI. The CDR3 extends over 14 amino acids. The CDR3 protein is CASSPGLARYEQYF. The CDR3, as DNA: TGTGCCAGCAGCCCCGGACTAGCGCGATACGAGCAGTACTTC.

The chain recombines TRBV11-2 with TRBJ2-1; the D is unclear. The CDR3 sequence is 16 residues long. The ends were cut back, 1 base at V and 7 bases at J, with 17 bases in the middle. CDR1 and CDR2 (germline): SGHAT, FQNNGV. CDR3 protein: CASSLVSWSGRNEQFF. The CDR3 nucleotides read TGTGCCAGCAGCTTAGTGTCTTGGTCAGGTAGAAATGAGCAGTTCTTC.

This chain joins TRBV6-4 and TRBJ2-7, with 7 nucleotides matching TRBD1. The CDR3 has 16 residues. Unmatched junction bases numbered 10, after V lost 2 bases and J lost 3 bases. The germline V gene has CDR1 MRHNA and CDR2 SNTAGT. The CDR3 protein is CASSDVPGQAVYEQYF. CDR3 coding DNA: TGTGCCAGCAGTGACGTCCCTGGACAGGCCGTCTACGAGCAGTACTTC.

The chain links TRBV4-1 to TRBJ1-1; D possibly corresponds to TRBD1 (5 bases). The V end was cut by 1 base, the J end by 8 bases, with 17 bases between. CDR3 length: 15 amino acids. Per germline, CDR1 MGHRA and CDR2 YSYEKL. The CDR3: CASSQGSYNKGEAFF. The CDR3 nucleotides read TGCGCCAGCAGCCAAGGGTCCTATAATAAGGGGGAAGCTTTCTTT.

The chain uses TRBV27 and TRBJ2-3; D perhaps matches TRBD1 (6 bases). Trimming removed 6 bases from V and 9 bases from J, with 34 bases in between. The length of the CDR3 is 19 residues. Germline V gene lookup returns CDR1 MNHEY and CDR2 SMNVEV (reference sequence). The CDR3 loop is CASRVNPIDGQGFTATQYF. In DNA, the CDR3 is TGTGCCAGCAGAGTTAACCCCATCGACGGGCAGGGGTTCACAGCGACGCAGTATTTT.

This sequence joins TRBV10-1 and TRBJ2-1; 13 bases match TRBD2. The CDR3 is 16 residues long. V lost 3 bases to trimming and J lost 8 bases; unmatched junction nucleotides: 7. CDR1 and CDR2 from the germline V gene are WNHNN and SYGVQD (reference sequence). The CDR3 DNA is TGCGCCAGCAGTGAACTAGCGGGAGGGCCCGGGGATGAGCAGTTCTTC. Amino acid sequence: CASSELAGGPGDEQFF.

This rearrangement joins TRBV5-5 to TRBJ2-1; a weak D match, TRBD1 (5 bases). The CDR3 spans 13 residues. Deletions cut 4 bases from V and 6 bases from J, with 11 bases between. Germline CDR1 reads SGHKS; CDR2 reads YYEKEE (reference sequence). The CDR3 reads CASSKDIRNEQFF. The CDR3 nucleotides are TGTGCCAGCAGCAAGGACATACGCAATGAGCAGTTCTTC.

V and J are TRBV7-8 and TRBJ2-5, with 9 bases identical to TRBD2. Per germline, CDR1 SGHVS and CDR2 FQNEAQ. Trimming at V came to 4 bases and at J to 3 bases, leaving 21 bases not matched to a gene. The CDR3 loop spans 20 amino acids. CDR3 DNA sequence: TGTGCCAGCAGCTCGCCGCCCGGGACTGCTGGTGTAGCGGGAGAAGAGACCCAGTACTTC. Its protein product is CASSSPPGTAGVAGEETQYF.

The rearrangement joins TRBV19 to TRBJ2-1; 8 positions match TRBD1. Looked up from germline, CDR1 is LNHDA and CDR2 is SQIVND (reference sequence). V shed 5 bases, J shed 4 bases, and the junction held 4 bases outside the gene matches. This CDR3 spans 14 amino acids. CDR3 DNA sequence: TGTGCCAGTAGTGGTCAGGGGGCTTACAATGAGCAGTTCTTC. It translates to CASSGQGAYNEQFF.

The genes are TRBV10-3 and TRBJ1-1; TRBD1 matches at 7 bases. The CDR3 has 15 amino acids. The germline CDR1 and CDR2 sequences are ENHRY and SYGVKD. After removal of 6 bases from V and 1 base from J, the junction contained 8 bases not matched to a gene. The CDR3 here is CAIRGYRGSNTEAFF. In DNA form, the CDR3 reads TGTGCCATCAGGGGCTACAGGGGTTCGAACACTGAAGCTTTCTTT.

This rearrangement joins TRBV27 to TRBJ2-1; 7 bases are shared with TRBD2. CDR3 length: 14 residues. J was trimmed by 5 bases and V by 8 bases; bases with no gene match: 9. Looked up from germline, CDR1 is MNHEY and CDR2 is SMNVEV (reference sequence). The chain's CDR3 is CASWSLADNNEQFF. For the CDR3, the DNA is TGTGCCAGCTGGTCTCTAGCGGACAACAATGAGCAGTTCTTC.

This clone has just one count. The chain joins TRBV29-1 to TRBJ2-7, with 15 bases identical to TRBD2. Germline V gene sequence: CDR1 SQVTM, CDR2 ANQGSEA. V was clipped by 4 bases and J by 4 bases; unmatched bases: 2. This CDR3 spans 14 amino acids. CDR3 sequence: CSVVGLAGGYEQYF. CDR3 sequence (DNA): TGCAGCGTTGTTGGACTAGCGGGAGGGTACGAGCAGTACTTC.

This sequence joins TRBV15 and TRBJ2-2, with D possibly matching TRBD2 (6 bases). The CDR3 is 15 amino acids. The germline V and J ends were trimmed by 1 base and 6 bases, with 12 bases remaining between them. Per the germline V gene, CDR1 is LNHNV and CDR2 is YYDKDF (reference sequence). CDR3 sequence reads: CATSRGFIAAGELFF. CDR3 coding DNA: TGTGCCACCAGCAGAGGGTTCATAGCGGCCGGGGAGCTGTTTTTT.

J is TRBJ1-4 and V is TRBV25-1; no reliable D call. Per germline, CDR1 MGHDK and CDR2 SYGVNS. This CDR3 is 13 amino acids long. V shed 7 bases and J shed 7 bases, with 13 bases lying between them. CDR3 DNA sequence: TGTGCCAGCATGACCTCCGGAGGTGAAAAACTGTTTTTT. Its protein is CASMTSGGEKLFF.

This rearrangement joins TRBV5-5 to TRBJ1-5; TRBD1 aligns across 7 bases. V shed 4 bases and J 5 bases; nucleotides not matched to a gene: 15. CDR1 and CDR2 (germline): SGHKS, YYEKEE (reference sequence). This CDR3 has 17 residues. CDR3 sequence reads: CASSPLAPGQPYQPQHF. CDR3 nucleotides: TGTGCCAGCAGCCCACTTGCTCCGGGACAGCCCTATCAGCCCCAGCATTTT.

With regard to this clone: The sample contains more than one DNA sequence encoding this CDR3. The chain is built from TRBV14 and TRBJ2-7; perhaps TRBD2 as D (6 bases). V lost 5 bases to trimming and J lost 1 base, with 9 bases between them. Germline V gives CDR1 SGHDN, CDR2 FVKESK. The CDR3 totals 13 residues. The CDR3 sequence is CASSYRGSYEQYF. The CDR3 DNA follows: TGTGCCAGCAGCTACCGGGGGTCCTACGAGCAGTACTTC.